This T cell receptor (beta chain) was found in a study of Ad26.COV2.S vaccination and SARS-CoV-2 variants (dated by TCRdb to the early 2020s). Background for the entire study: Vaccine-arm donors were drawn from COV1001, a multicentre, randomized, double-blind, placebo-controlled phase I-IIa trial of Ad26.COV2.S in healthy adults. Dosing of Ad26.COV2.S was intramuscular, at either 5x10^10 or 1x10^11 viral particles, delivered as one shot or as two shots spaced 56 days apart. Sequencing of the TCRbeta repertoire served to evaluate the specificity and breadth of SARS-CoV-2-reactive T cell receptors following Ad26.COV2.S vaccination. The TCR-sequenced set comprised approximately 30 samples: about 19 Ad26.COV2.S vaccine recipients, 5 placebo recipients and 8 SARS-CoV-2 convalescent individuals. Trial participants were randomized into five groups of five, in which low-dose or high-dose Ad26.COV2.S was given once or twice, or placebo was given on both occasions. Blinding of investigators to trial group allocation was maintained during experiments and outcome assessment.

As for this clone: Its antigen is not yet known. There are no base qualities to consult, and no much larger clone falls within one base.

The treatment or condition label, as the study defines it: around 19 received Ad26.COV2.S at low or high dose, single or two shots; five or six received placebo; per-sample allocation not given. Repertoires of vaccine and placebo recipients were sequenced from samples taken on day 63 after the first injection. Between 29 July and 7 August 2020, Cohort 1b enrolled about two dozen adults aged 18-55 years at one site in Boston, USA. Ad26.COV2.S was a replication-incompetent adenovirus type 26 vector that expressed a prefusion-stabilized SARS-CoV-2 spike protein derived from the original Wuhan strain. TCRbeta CDR3 regions were sequenced with the immunoSEQ Assay. After extraction, genomic DNA underwent amplification by bias-controlled multiplex PCR, followed by high-throughput sequencing. The published analysis was carried out like this. To quantify the absolute abundance of every unique TCRbeta CDR3 region, sequences were collapsed and filtered. T cell fraction was estimated by normalizing TCRbeta template counts to usable DNA, with usable DNA measured through amplification of reference genes found in all nucleated cells. Repertoire TCRs were annotated as SARS-CoV-2-specific when V gene, CDR3 amino acid sequence and J gene were exactly matched to a known reactive TCR set. The reference SARS-CoV-2 TCR set came from MIRA and was filtered for enrichment in COVID-19-positive ImmuneCODE repertoires, removing public or cross-reactive TCRs. Based on the MIRA antigens, annotated TCRs were further analysed at the level of specific ORF or position within ORF. Breadth was defined as the number of annotated unique rearrangements divided by the total number of unique productive rearrangements, and depth was defined as the summed frequency of the annotated unique rearrangements. TCR breadth was compared between groups using two-sided Wilcoxon rank-sum tests. What TCRdb holds here is the immuneACCESS table cut down to in-frame rearrangements. Part of the clones is not present; checked against another copy, under half of the missing clones reflect an unresolved V gene, and the others are unexplained. V and J calls and clone size are given by that table; D and trimming were obtained from the DNA. Recorded for this sample are about 400,000 clones; 88% of them occurred a single time. Of the sample, less than 4% is held by the ten largest clones.

Germline trimming amounts to 5 bases on V and 5 bases on J, with 5 as the count of junction bases outside the gene matches. The CDR3 covers 14 residues, taking in both the cysteine and the phenylalanine. The only DNA kept is the CDR3, 42 bases in frame from the first base. Per the germline V gene (reference sequence), MNHNY is the CDR1 and SVGAGI is the CDR2. What the research found in general, with its limitations: Compared with placebo recipients, Ad26.COV2.S recipients showed higher spike-specific TCR breadth (P = 0.0014). Substantial breadth of spike-specific CD8+ and CD4+ T cell responses was reported after vaccination. Vaccine and placebo recipients had similar non-spike TCR breadth, a finding consistent with the vaccine containing only spike. The authors noted that total T cell responses may have been underestimated by the TCR breadth and depth analyses. The study lacked the statistical power to compare responses across vaccine doses or regimens.

The rearrangement combines TRBV6-6 with TRBJ2-3, and 9 junction bases match TRBD2. The receptor was derived from a person between 18 and 60 years old who received the Ad26.COV2.S COVID-19 vaccine or a placebo. This specimen consisted of peripheral blood, obtained in a trial of Ad26.COV2.S vaccine versus placebo. This receptor has the CDR3 CASSPASGEDTQYF. In nucleotide form, the sequence is TGTGCCAGCAGTCCCGCTAGCGGGGAAGATACGCAGTATTTT.